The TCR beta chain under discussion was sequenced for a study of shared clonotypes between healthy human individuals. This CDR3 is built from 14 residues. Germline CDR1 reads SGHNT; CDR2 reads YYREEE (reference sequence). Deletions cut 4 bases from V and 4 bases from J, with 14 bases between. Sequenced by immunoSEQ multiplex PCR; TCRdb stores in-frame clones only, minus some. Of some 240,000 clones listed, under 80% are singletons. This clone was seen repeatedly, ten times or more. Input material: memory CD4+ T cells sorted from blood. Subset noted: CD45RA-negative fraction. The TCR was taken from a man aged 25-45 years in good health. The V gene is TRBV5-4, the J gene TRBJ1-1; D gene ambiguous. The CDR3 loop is CASSPVGRGTEAFF. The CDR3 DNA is TGTGCCAGCAGCCCTGTGGGGAGAGGCACTGAAGCTTTCTTT.